This T cell receptor (beta chain) was sequenced during a study of T-cell reconstitution after alpha-beta-depleted transplantation in children (dated by TCRdb to between 2015 and 2016). Broadly, across the study: Using TCR repertoire profiling, the study followed T-cell immune reconstitution in a quantitative way in children after TCRalphabeta/CD19-depleted allogeneic hematopoietic cell transplantation.

The library was generated by PCR. The sequencer listed for this sample is Illumina HiSeq 2500. Molecular barcoding was employed in the preparation of TCR libraries, with unique molecular identifiers being used to normalize TCRbeta repertoire quantification. TCRdb's own reprocessing of the public reads used fastp at Q25 and MiXCR and kept productive beta chains. Identical CDR3 proteins give one entry, which carries the most common genes and DNA. The sample table lists 250,000 to 350,000 distinct CDR3 sequences, approximately 23% of them with a count of one. The biggest ten clones account for 9.5% to 13% of the sample. At the junction V is shortened by 6 bases and J by 1 base, with 12 bases in between. The CDR3 contains 14 residues, cysteine and phenylalanine counted. Only the CDR3 portion is preserved as DNA: 42 bases, with reading frame beginning at the first base. The sample holds many counts of this clonotype. Its cognate antigen has yet to be identified. The record has no base qualities; no much larger clone is one base away.

Study-level results and caveats: About two months after transplant, the apparently early recovery of alphabetaT-cell counts reportedly depended on just several hundred clones that had expanded rapidly and came from non-depleted graft cells. Over the following months the frequencies of hyperexpanded clones went down, and after one year T-cell counts and TCRbeta diversity were mostly credited to newly produced T cells. The high TCRbeta diversity at day 60 in some patients was ascribed to recipient T cells and intrathymic progenitors that had survived conditioning.

Interpreted using the paper, the treatment or condition label stands for: allogeneic hematopoietic cell transplantation with graft depleted of TCRalphabeta T cells and CD19 B cells. The children who served as transplant recipients had been given grafts of TCRalphabeta/CD19-depleted allogeneic hematopoietic cells. This sequence was found in a male patient between 5 and 17 years old who had a stem cell transplant for acute lymphoblastic leukemia, so the T cells may come from the graft donor. Sequenced material: PBMCs, mostly from graft donor cells, taken 180 days after TCRalphabeta/CD19-depleted stem cell transplant. The chain uses TRBV12-3 or TRBV12-4 and TRBJ1-1; TRBD1 is possibly the D segment (5 matching bases). The CDR3: CASSLGVANTEAFF. The DNA is TGTGCCAGCAGCCTGGGGGTAGCGAACACTGAAGCTTTCTTT.